This TCR beta chain was profiled in a study of blood T cells in healthy people across ages. This clonotype was recorded a few times. The ends were cut back, 4 bases at V and 3 bases at J, with 4 bases in the middle. Per germline, CDR1 DFQATT and CDR2 SNEGSKA (reference sequence). The CDR3 spans 10 residues. For the second PCR, which ran for about 7 to 12 cycles, a sample-barcoded 5' primer and a J-beta primer mix were used. Each CDR3 protein is one row after TCRdb ran MiXCR on the 5' RACE reads. Found here are about 800,000 distinct CDR3 sequences, 25% of them singletons; the top ten hold 3% to 4.5%. These data were likewise used in another study, on T cells of mothers and their children.

The material sequenced was blood. The J gene is TRBJ2-7, the V gene TRBV20-1; the D is unclear. This TCR was sampled from a boy between 10 and 17 years old in good health. The CDR3 region is CSAIDYEQYF. In DNA, the CDR3 is TGCAGTGCTATCGACTACGAGCAGTACTTC.